Detailed here is one T cell receptor beta chain. Antigen: not known. From germline, CDR1 is SGHTA and CDR2 FQGNSA. This CDR3 comprises 14 residues. The V and J ends lost 4 bases and 5 bases, in that order; junction bases with no gene match: 6. This entry comes from a study of T cells after yellow fever vaccination. Study results and caveats: A faster peak, day 5 versus 15, was reached by the weaker secondary response. Researchers noted that a small share of clonotypes showed up in both CD4 and CD8 compartments. Subsequent booster samples again held most clones from primary vaccination (96% CD4, about 90% CD8).

5'RACE template switching produced TCR cDNA carrying a universal primer site and UMIs. TCRdb re-called the 5' RACE reads through MiXCR, storing one row per CDR3 protein. The sample lists 200,000 to 300,000 distinct CDR3 sequences, approximately 6.3% occurring once. The clonotype originates from a young man who received the YFV17D yellow fever vaccine. The chain is built from TRBV7-2 and TRBJ2-5; 8 nucleotides match TRBD1. This material consisted of CD4+ T cells sorted from PBMCs, taken on the day of the yellow fever booster vaccination. CDR3 protein: CASSYGDRRETQYF. The CDR3 region has the DNA TGTGCCAGCAGCTATGGGGACAGGCGGGAGACCCAGTACTTC.